This T cell receptor (beta chain) appears in the sequencing data of a study of T cells after yellow fever vaccination. Using its own MiXCR run on the 5' RACE reads, TCRdb lists one record per CDR3 protein. The sample holds some 240,000 distinct CDR3 sequences; under 3.5% are singletons and the top ten take 3.2%. This clonotype came up many times. The sequence was obtained from a man between 18 and 29 years old who received the YFV17D yellow fever vaccine. The material sequenced was CD4+ T cells sorted from PBMCs, taken 10 days after the yellow fever booster vaccination.

The CDR3 here is CASTAFGLAEETQYF. CDR3 bases: TGTGCCAGCACCGCATTCGGACTAGCGGAAGAGACCCAGTACTTC. The V call is TRBV6-2 or TRBV6-3, the J call TRBJ2-5, with TRBD2 matching over 10 bases. Germline CDR1 and CDR2: MNHEY and SVGEGT. V was pared by 7 bases and J by 3 bases, with 8 bases of the junction left unmatched. There are 15 residues in the CDR3.